These 20 T cell receptor beta chains share one sample of origin, sequenced in a study of cytomegalovirus exposure and HLA in healthy donors. Vbeta (60) and Jbeta (13) primers were used in the PCR. Only in-frame clones appear in the TCRdb table, and some are missing; sequencing was by immunoSEQ multiplex PCR. The sample yields 150,000 to 160,000 clones, over 65% seen once. The sequencing input was PBMCs. Source of these receptors: a woman between 40 and 55 years old in good health and CMV-seronegative.

The CDR3 DNA reads as TGTGCCAGCAGTACGCTCGCCCCGGGACAGGGGGAACTGAAAGAGACCCAGTACTTC. Amino acid sequence: CASSTLAPGQGELKETQYF. The chain combines TRBV27 with TRBJ2-5; 11 bases match TRBD1. Looked up from germline, CDR1 is MNHEY and CDR2 is SMNVEV (reference sequence). The CDR3 covers 19 residues. The V and J ends lost 5 bases and 3 bases, in that order; junction bases with no gene match: 17.

This clone was counted a single time. J is TRBJ1-2 and V is TRBV7-6, with D hard to call. Deletions cut 4 bases from V and 8 bases from J, with 14 bases between. CDR1 and CDR2 from the germline V gene are SGHVS and FNYEAQ. The CDR3 spans 13 residues. For the CDR3, the DNA is TGTGCCAGCAGCTCGCTGCGAGGTTTCGGCTACACCTTC. It encodes CASSSLRGFGYTF.

In nucleotides, the CDR3 is TGCGCCAGCAGCCCAGGGACAGGGGGCGAAGAGACCCAGTACTTC. Translation gives CASSPGTGGEETQYF. The V and J genes are TRBV5-1 and TRBJ2-5; TRBD1 aligns across 12 bases. Looked up from germline, CDR1 is SGHRS and CDR2 is YFSETQ. This CDR3 has 15 amino acids. With V trimmed by 4 bases and J by 3 bases, 4 bases remained unmatched.

The chain joins TRBV7-9 to TRBJ2-7, with D hard to call. V was shortened by 4 bases and J by 1 base, with 17 bases between the two germline ends. The CDR3 runs to 16 residues. The V gene's germline CDR1 is SEHNR and CDR2 FQNEAQ (reference sequence). The CDR3 DNA follows: TGTGCCAGCAGCTACCATGGGCTTGCTCGATCCTACGAGCAGTACTTC. It encodes CASSYHGLARSYEQYF.

This chain joins TRBV6-6 and TRBJ1-3; D is ambiguous. The ends were cut back, 2 bases at V and 4 bases at J, with 12 bases in the middle. The germline gives CDR1 MNHNY, CDR2 SVGAGI (reference sequence). This CDR3 contains 15 residues. CDR3 bases: TGTGCCAGCAGTTACCGCAGACTAGCCGGAAACACCATATATTTT. It encodes CASSYRRLAGNTIYF.

The V call is TRBV5-1, the J call TRBJ1-6, with D possibly being TRBD1 (6 bases). Deletions cut 2 bases from V and 5 bases from J, with 20 bases between. Germline CDR1 is SGHRS and CDR2 is YFSETQ. The CDR3 runs 18 residues. The DNA of the CDR3 is TGCGCCAGCAGCTTCCGGCCTAATACAGGGAGCGATAATTCACCCCTCCACTTT. This codes for CASSFRPNTGSDNSPLHF.

The chain links TRBV19 to TRBJ1-5, with D maybe TRBD1 (5 bases). The CDR3 has 16 amino acids. Trimming took off 3 bases at V and 4 bases at J, with 16 bases between the two ends. CDR1 is LNHDA, CDR2 SQIVND, per germline (reference sequence). Here the CDR3 DNA reads TGTGCCAGTAGTATGGGGGTGGTGGGGGGTAATCAGCCCCAGCATTTT. It yields the protein CASSMGVVGGNQPQHF.

This clone showed up just a few times. The chain carries TRBV2 and TRBJ1-6; TRBD1 matches at 8 bases. The CDR3 has 15 residues. With V trimmed by 7 bases and J by 4 bases, 6 bases remained unmatched. CDR1 and CDR2 (germline): SNHLY, FYNNEI. CDR3 loop: CASITQGAYNSPLHF. The CDR3 DNA follows: TGTGCCAGCATCACCCAGGGGGCTTATAATTCACCCCTCCACTTT.

The chain uses TRBV10-3 and TRBJ1-1; 9 positions match TRBD1. Germline V gives CDR1 ENHRY, CDR2 SYGVKD. The CDR3 is 14 amino acids. The V and J ends lost 10 bases and 0 bases, in that order; junction bases with no gene match: 6. DNA of the CDR3: TGTGCCACGCGGGACAGGGAGGTGAACACTGAAGCTTTCTTT. Amino acids: CATRDREVNTEAFF.

The chain carries TRBV5-1 and TRBJ2-7; TRBD2 agrees at 10 bases. The germline V gene encodes CDR1 SGHRS and CDR2 YFSETQ. The CDR3 contains 16 residues. The junction had 5 bases not matched to a gene; V was cut back by 2 bases and J by 0 bases. The chain's CDR3 is CASSFASGGASYEQYF. The CDR3 bases are TGCGCCAGCAGCTTTGCTAGCGGGGGCGCCTCCTACGAGCAGTACTTC.

The count of this clone is one. This sequence joins TRBV10-3 and TRBJ1-6; 8 bases line up with TRBD1. Germline CDR1 is ENHRY and CDR2 is SYGVKD. The CDR3 runs 16 residues. The V and J ends lost 3 bases and 4 bases, in that order; junction bases with no gene match: 5. The CDR3 DNA reads TGTGCCATCAGTGACAGGGGGCCCAGATATAATTCACCCCTCCACTTT. It specifies CAISDRGPRYNSPLHF.

The chain joins TRBV21-1 to TRBJ1-2; TRBD1 is the table's D call, not checked against the DNA. TRBV21-1 corresponds to a pseudogene. The CDR3 loop spans 14 amino acids. The CDR3 reads CASSLQQGSYGYTF. The CDR3 DNA reads TGTGCCAGCAGCCTACAACAGGGGAGCTATGGCTACACCTTC.

The V and J genes are TRBV9 and TRBJ1-2; D is unresolved. CDR1 and CDR2 (germline): SGDLS, YYNGEE. The V end was cut by 2 bases, the J end by 4 bases, with 9 bases between. The CDR3 is made up of 13 amino acids. This chain's CDR3 is CASSVPLGYGYTF. CDR3 nucleotide sequence: TGTGCCAGCAGCGTCCCTCTAGGCTATGGCTACACCTTC.

This rearrangement joins TRBV5-8 to TRBJ1-1; 9 bases map to TRBD1. This CDR3 region has 14 residues. V shed 5 bases, J shed 4 bases, and the junction held 6 bases outside the gene matches. Germline CDR1 and CDR2: SGHTS and YDEGEE. This CDR3 reads CASSYADRGTEAFF. CDR3 coding DNA: TGTGCCAGCAGTTATGCGGACAGGGGCACTGAAGCTTTCTTT.

The gene calls are TRBV19 and TRBJ1-5; no clear D gene. This CDR3 contains 14 residues. Germline CDR1 reads LNHDA; CDR2 reads SQIVND (reference sequence). Trimming removed 7 bases at V and 4 bases at J, with 14 bases between. The CDR3 is CASNTDGGNQPQHF. The CDR3 DNA reads as TGTGCCAGTAACACGGACGGCGGGAATCAGCCCCAGCATTTT. The whole variable domain, filled in from reference TRBV19 and TRBJ1-5, reads DGGITQSPKYLFRKEGQNVTLSCEQNLNHDAMYWYRQDPGQGLRLIYYSQIVNDFQKGDIAEGYSVSREKKESFPLTVTSAQKNPTAFYLCASNTDGGNQPQHFGDGTRLSIL.

V is TRBV15 and J is TRBJ2-3; D remains ambiguous. This CDR3 is built from 16 residues. Between the trimmed V and J ends, which lost 0 bases and 2 bases, there was a span of 12 bases. Germline lookup yields CDR1 LNHNV and CDR2 YYDKDF (reference sequence). Here the CDR3 DNA reads TGTGCCACCAGCAGAGATCGTAACGGTCACACAGATACGCAGTATTTT. It encodes CATSRDRNGHTDTQYF.

V and J are TRBV7-9 and TRBJ2-3; D may be TRBD1 (6 bases). V lost 0 bases and J lost 3, with 13 bases in between. The germline gives CDR1 SEHNR, CDR2 FQNEAQ (reference sequence). This CDR3 has 16 amino acids. The CDR3 DNA is TGTGCCAGCAGCTTAGCGGTACAGGGATGGACAGATACGCAGTATTTT. Protein sequence: CASSLAVQGWTDTQYF.

This clone appeared once. The rearrangement uses TRBV5-1 and TRBJ1-4; D remains ambiguous. Germline CDR1 is SGHRS and CDR2 is YFSETQ. The CDR3 is 15 residues long. Deletions cut 0 bases from V and 11 bases from J, with 17 bases between. CDR3 sequence (DNA): TGCGCCAGCAGCTTGGGTCGGGAATACTCCTTTAAACTGTTTTTT. This translates into CASSLGREYSFKLFF. The full variable domain, in which reference TRBV5-1 and TRBJ1-4 provide the parts outside the CDR3, is KAGVTQTPRYLIKTRGQQVTLSCSPISGHRSVSWYQQTPGQGLQFLFEYFSETQRNKGNFPGRFSGRQFSNSRSEMNVSTLELGDSALYLCASSLGREYSFKLFFGSGTQLSVL.

The rearrangement links TRBV6-5 to TRBJ2-2; 7 bases align to TRBD2. The CDR3 length is 16 residues. The germline gives CDR1 MNHEY, CDR2 SVGAGI. V was clipped by 0 bases and J by 5 bases; unmatched bases: 6. The CDR3 spells CASSYSSTGGTGELFF. DNA for the CDR3: TGTGCCAGCAGTTACTCGAGTACGGGAGGAACCGGGGAGCTGTTTTTT.

The sample holds one count of this clone. V gene TRBV5-8 combines with J gene TRBJ1-1; 10 bases match TRBD1. Germline-derived CDR1 and CDR2 are SGHTS and YDEGEE. V dropped 4 bases and J dropped 4; count of bases not matched to a gene: 7. There are 15 residues in the CDR3. Written as DNA, the CDR3 is TGTGCCAGCAGCCTGAGACAGGGGGCAATCACTGAAGCTTTCTTT. It specifies CASSLRQGAITEAFF.